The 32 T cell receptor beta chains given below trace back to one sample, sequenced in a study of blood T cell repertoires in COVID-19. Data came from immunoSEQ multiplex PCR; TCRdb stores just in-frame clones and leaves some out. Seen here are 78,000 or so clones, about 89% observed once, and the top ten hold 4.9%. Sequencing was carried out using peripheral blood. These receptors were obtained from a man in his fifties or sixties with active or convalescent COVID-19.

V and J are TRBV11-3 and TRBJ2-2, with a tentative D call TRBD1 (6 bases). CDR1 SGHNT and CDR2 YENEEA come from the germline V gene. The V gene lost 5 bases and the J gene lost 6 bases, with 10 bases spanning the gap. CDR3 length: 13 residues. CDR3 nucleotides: TGTGCCAGCAGCCCGGGACAACCCGGGGAGCTGTTTTTT. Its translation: CASSPGQPGELFF.

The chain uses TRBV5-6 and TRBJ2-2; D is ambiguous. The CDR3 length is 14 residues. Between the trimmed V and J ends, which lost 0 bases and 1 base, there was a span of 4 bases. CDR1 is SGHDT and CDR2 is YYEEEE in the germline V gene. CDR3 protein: CASSLDRNTGELFF. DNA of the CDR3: TGTGCCAGCAGCTTGGACAGGAACACCGGGGAGCTGTTTTTT.

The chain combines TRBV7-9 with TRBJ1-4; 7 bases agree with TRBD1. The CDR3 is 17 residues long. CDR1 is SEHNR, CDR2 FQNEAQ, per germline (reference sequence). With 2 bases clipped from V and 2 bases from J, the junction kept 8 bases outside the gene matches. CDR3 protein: CASSLKGATDTNEKLFF. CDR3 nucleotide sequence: TGTGCCAGCAGCTTAAAGGGGGCGACAGACACTAATGAAAAACTGTTTTTT.

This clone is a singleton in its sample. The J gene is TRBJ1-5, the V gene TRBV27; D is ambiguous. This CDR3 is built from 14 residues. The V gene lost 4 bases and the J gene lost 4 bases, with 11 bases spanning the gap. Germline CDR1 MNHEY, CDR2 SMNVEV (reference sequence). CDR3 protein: CASSYDPRNQPQHF. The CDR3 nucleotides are TGTGCCAGCAGTTACGACCCGAGGAATCAGCCCCAGCATTTT.

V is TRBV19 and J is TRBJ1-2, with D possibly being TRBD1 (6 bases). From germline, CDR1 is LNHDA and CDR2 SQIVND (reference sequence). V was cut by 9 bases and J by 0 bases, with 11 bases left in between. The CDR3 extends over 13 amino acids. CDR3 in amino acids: CASRRTANYGYTF. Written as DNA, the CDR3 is TGTGCCAGCCGTAGGACAGCTAACTATGGCTACACCTTC. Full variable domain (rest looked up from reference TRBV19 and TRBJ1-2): DGGITQSPKYLFRKEGQNVTLSCEQNLNHDAMYWYRQDPGQGLRLIYYSQIVNDFQKGDIAEGYSVSREKKESFPLTVTSAQKNPTAFYLCASRRTANYGYTFGSGTRLTVV.

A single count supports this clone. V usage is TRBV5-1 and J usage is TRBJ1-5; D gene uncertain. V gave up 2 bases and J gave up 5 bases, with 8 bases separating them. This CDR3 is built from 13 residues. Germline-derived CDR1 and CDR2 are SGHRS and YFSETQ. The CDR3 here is CASSLSGDQPQHF. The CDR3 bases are TGCGCCAGCAGCTTATCAGGCGATCAGCCCCAGCATTTT.

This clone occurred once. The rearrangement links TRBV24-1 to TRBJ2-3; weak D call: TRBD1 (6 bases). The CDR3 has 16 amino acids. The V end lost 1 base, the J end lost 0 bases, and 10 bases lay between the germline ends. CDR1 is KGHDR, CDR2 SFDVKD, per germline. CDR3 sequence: CATSDFEGVSTDTQYF. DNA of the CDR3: TGTGCCACCAGTGATTTCGAGGGGGTCAGCACAGATACGCAGTATTTT.

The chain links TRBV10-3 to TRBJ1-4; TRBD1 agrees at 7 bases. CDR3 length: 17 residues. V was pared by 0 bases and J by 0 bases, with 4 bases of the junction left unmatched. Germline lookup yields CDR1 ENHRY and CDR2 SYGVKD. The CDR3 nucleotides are TGTGCCATCAGTGAGTCGCCAGGGGGATCAACTAATGAAAAACTGTTTTTT. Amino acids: CAISESPGGSTNEKLFF.

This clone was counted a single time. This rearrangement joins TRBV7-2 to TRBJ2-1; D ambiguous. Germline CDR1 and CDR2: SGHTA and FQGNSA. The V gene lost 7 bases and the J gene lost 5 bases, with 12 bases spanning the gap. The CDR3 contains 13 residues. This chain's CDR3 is CASNAFGNNEQFF. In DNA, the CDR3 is TGTGCCAGCAACGCGTTCGGTAACAATGAGCAGTTCTTC.

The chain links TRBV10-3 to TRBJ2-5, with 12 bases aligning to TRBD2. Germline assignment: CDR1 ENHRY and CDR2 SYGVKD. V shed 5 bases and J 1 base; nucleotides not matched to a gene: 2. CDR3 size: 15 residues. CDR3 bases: TGTGCCATCAGTCCTAGCGGGGGGGCCCAAGAGACCCAGTACTTC. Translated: CAISPSGGAQETQYF.

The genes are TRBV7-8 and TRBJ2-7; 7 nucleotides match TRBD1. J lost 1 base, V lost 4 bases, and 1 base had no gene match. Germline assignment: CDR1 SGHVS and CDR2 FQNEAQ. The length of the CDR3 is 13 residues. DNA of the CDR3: TGTGCCAGCAGCTCGACAGGGTCCTACGAGCAGTACTTC. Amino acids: CASSSTGSYEQYF. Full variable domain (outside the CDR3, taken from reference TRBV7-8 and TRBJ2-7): GAGVSQSPRYKVAKRGQDVALRCDPISGHVSLFWYQQALGQGPEFLTYFQNEAQLDKSGLPSDRFFAERPEGSVSTLKIQRTQQEDSAVYLCASSSTGSYEQYFGPGTRLTVT.

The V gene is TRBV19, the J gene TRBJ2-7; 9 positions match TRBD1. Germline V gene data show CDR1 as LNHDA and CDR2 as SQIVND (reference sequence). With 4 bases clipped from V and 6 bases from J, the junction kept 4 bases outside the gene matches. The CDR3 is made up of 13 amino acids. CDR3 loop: CASSTTGGGEQYF. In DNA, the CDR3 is TGTGCCAGTAGTACAACAGGGGGCGGCGAGCAGTACTTC.

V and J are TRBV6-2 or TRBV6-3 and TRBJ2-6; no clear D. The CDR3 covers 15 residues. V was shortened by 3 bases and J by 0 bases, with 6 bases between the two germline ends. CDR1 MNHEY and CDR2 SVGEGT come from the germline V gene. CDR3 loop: CASSYFSSGANVLTF. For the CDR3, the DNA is TGTGCCAGCAGTTATTTCAGCTCTGGGGCCAACGTCCTGACTTTC.

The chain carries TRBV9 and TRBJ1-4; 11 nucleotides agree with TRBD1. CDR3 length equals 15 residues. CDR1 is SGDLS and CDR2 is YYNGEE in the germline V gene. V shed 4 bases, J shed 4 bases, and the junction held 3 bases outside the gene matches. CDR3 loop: CASSIGTGGNEKLFF. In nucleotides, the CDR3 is TGTGCCAGCAGCATCGGGACAGGGGGTAATGAAAAACTGTTTTTT.

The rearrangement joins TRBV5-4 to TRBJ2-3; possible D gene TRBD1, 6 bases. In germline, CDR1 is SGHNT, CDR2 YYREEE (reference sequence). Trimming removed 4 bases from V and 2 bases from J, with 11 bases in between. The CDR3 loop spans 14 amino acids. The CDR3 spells CASSLGQSTDTQYF. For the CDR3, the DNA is TGTGCCAGCAGCCTAGGACAGTCCACAGATACGCAGTATTTT.

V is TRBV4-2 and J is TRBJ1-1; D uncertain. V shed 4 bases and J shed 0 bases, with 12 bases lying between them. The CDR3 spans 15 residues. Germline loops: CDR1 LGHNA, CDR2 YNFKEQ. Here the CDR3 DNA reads TGTGCCAGCAGCCCTAGACTGTTCATGAACACTGAAGCTTTCTTT. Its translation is CASSPRLFMNTEAFF.

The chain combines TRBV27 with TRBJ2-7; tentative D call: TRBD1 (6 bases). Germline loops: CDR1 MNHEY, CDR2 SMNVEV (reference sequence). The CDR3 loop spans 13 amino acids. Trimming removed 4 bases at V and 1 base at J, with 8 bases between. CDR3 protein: CASSYRVSYEQYF. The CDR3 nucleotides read TGTGCCAGCAGTTACAGGGTTTCCTACGAGCAGTACTTC.

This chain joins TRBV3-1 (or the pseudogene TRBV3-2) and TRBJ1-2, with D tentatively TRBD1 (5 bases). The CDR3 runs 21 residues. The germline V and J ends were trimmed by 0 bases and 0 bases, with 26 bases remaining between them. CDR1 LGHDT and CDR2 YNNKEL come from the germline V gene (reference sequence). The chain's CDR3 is CASSQDASGGAIGRANYGYTF. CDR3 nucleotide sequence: TGTGCCAGCAGCCAAGATGCGAGCGGAGGGGCAATAGGTAGGGCTAACTATGGCTACACCTTC.

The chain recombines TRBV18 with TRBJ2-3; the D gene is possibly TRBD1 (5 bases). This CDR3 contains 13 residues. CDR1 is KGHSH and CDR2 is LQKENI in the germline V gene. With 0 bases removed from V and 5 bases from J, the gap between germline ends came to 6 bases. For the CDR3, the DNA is TGTGCCAGCTCACCACCTGACAGAGATACGCAGTATTTT. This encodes CASSPPDRDTQYF.

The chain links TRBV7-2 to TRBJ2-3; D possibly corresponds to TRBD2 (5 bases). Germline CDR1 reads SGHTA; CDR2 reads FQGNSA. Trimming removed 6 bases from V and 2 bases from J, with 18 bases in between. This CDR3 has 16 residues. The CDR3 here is CASRLRTVRDTDTQYF. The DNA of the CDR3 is TGTGCCAGCAGACTGAGGACTGTGCGTGACACAGATACGCAGTATTTT.

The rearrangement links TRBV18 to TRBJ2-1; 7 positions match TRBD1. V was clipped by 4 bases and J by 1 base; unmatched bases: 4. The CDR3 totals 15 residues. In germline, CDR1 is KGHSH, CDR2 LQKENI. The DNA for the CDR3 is TGTGCCAGCTCACTCGTCAGGGGGTCCTACAATGAGCAGTTCTTC. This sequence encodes CASSLVRGSYNEQFF.

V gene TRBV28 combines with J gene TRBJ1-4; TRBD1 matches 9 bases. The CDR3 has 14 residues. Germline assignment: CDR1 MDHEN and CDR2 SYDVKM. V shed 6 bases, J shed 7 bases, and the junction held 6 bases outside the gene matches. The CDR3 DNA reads TGTGCCAGCAGCCTTCCGGGACAGGGTGAAAAACTGTTTTTT. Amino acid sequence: CASSLPGQGEKLFF. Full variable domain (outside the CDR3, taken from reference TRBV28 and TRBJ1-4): DVKVTQSSRYLVKRTGEKVFLECVQDMDHENMFWYRQDPGLGLRLIYFSYDVKMKEKGDIPEGYSVSREKKERFSLILESASTNQTSMYLCASSLPGQGEKLFFGSGTQLSVL.

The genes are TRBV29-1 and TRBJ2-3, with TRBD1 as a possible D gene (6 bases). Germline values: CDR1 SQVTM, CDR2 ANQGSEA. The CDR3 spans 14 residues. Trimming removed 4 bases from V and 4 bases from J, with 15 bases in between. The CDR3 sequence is CSVVQGLSADTQYF. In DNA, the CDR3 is TGCAGCGTTGTGCAGGGGCTGTCCGCAGATACGCAGTATTTT.

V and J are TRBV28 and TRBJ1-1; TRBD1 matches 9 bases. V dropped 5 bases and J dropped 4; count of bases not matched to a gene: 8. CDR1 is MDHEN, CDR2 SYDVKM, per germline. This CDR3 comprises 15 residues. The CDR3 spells CASSPSGQGSTEAFF. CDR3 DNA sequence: TGTGCCAGCAGTCCCTCCGGACAGGGGAGCACTGAAGCTTTCTTT.

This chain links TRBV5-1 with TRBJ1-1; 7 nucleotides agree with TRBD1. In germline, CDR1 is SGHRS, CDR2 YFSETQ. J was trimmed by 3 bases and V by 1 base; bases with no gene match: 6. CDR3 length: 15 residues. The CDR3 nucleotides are TGCGCCAGCAGCTTGAAAGGGGGCGCCGACACTGAAGCTTTCTTT. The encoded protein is CASSLKGGADTEAFF.

CDR3 sequence reads: CASSPMDRGTEAFF. The CDR3 DNA reads TGTGCCAGCAGCCCCATGGACAGGGGTACTGAAGCTTTCTTT. The chain uses TRBV14 and TRBJ1-1; 9 nucleotides align to TRBD1. The junction had 5 bases not matched to a gene; V was cut back by 4 bases and J by 5 bases. The germline V gene has CDR1 SGHDN and CDR2 FVKESK. The CDR3 length is 14 residues.

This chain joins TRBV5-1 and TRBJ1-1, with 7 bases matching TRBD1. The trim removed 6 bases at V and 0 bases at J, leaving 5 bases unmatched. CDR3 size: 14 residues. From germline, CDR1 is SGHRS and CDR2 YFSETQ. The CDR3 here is CASKEQGMNTEAFF. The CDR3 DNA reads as TGCGCCAGCAAAGAACAGGGGATGAACACTGAAGCTTTCTTT.

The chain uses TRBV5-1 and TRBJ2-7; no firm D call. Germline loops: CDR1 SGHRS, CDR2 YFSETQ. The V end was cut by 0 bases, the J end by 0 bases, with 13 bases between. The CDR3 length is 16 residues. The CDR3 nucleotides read TGCGCCAGCAGCTTGGCCCCGACGTCTAGCTCCTACGAGCAGTACGTC. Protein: CASSLAPTSSSYEQYV.

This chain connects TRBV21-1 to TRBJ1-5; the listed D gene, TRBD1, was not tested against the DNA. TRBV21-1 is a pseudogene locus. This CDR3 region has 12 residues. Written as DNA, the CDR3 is TGTGCCAGCAGCGACATAAGGCAGCCCCAGCATTTT. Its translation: CASSDIRQPQHF.

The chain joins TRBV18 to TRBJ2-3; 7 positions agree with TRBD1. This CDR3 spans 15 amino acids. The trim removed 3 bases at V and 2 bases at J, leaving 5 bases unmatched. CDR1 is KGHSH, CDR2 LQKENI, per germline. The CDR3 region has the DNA TGTGCCAGCTCACCGCAGGGGGATGTCACAGATACGCAGTATTTT. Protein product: CASSPQGDVTDTQYF.

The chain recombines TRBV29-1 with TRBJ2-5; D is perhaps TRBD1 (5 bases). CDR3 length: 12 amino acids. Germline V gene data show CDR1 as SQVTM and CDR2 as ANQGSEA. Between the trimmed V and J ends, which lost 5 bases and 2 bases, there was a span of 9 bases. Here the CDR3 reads CSVLQEQETQYF. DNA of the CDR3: TGCAGCGTTCTACAGGAACAAGAGACCCAGTACTTC.

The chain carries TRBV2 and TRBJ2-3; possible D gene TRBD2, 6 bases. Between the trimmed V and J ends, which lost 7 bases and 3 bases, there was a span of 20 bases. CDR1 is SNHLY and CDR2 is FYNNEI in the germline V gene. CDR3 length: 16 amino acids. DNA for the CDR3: TGTGCCAGCAATTTAAGACGGACTACCAAAACAGATACGCAGTATTTT. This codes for CASNLRRTTKTDTQYF.